This T cell receptor (beta chain) was obtained from a study of blood T cell repertoires in COVID-19. Measured with immunoSEQ multiplex PCR; TCRdb has only the in-frame clones, and not every one. The data contain 350,000 to 400,000 clones, 85% to 90% of them singletons. The CDR3 is made up of 18 amino acids. Deletions cut 0 bases from V and 0 bases from J, with 17 bases between. CDR1 is LNHDA and CDR2 is SQIVND in the germline V gene (reference sequence). Material: PBMCs or T cells enriched from blood (not recorded which). This TCR came from a woman in her twenties or thirties with acute COVID-19. The rearrangement links TRBV19 to TRBJ1-2, with D possibly TRBD1 on 6 matching bases. The DNA of the CDR3 is TGTGCCAGTAGTATAGATGCCCGACAGGCCCTCGCTAACTATGGCTACACCTTC. Translated, it gives CASSIDARQALANYGYTF.